The 13 T cell receptor beta chains in this list originate from one sample, sequenced in a study of blood T cell repertoires in COVID-19. Clones were read by immunoSEQ multiplex PCR, and TCRdb kept only the in-frame ones, dropping some. There are about 430,000 clones in the sample; 70% to 90% occur only once, and 1.4% to 1.5% lies in the top ten. The specimen was PBMCs or T cells enriched from blood (not recorded which). These receptors were collected from a woman in her late teens or twenties who had been exposed to COVID-19.

This clone has just one count. V is TRBV11-3 and J is TRBJ2-7; 8 bases map to TRBD1. CDR1 SGHNT and CDR2 YENEEA come from the germline V gene. The CDR3 has 15 residues. V lost 1 base and J lost 2; bases outside the gene matches: 4. CDR3 nucleotides: TGTGCCAGCAGCTTAGGGACAGGGCCCACCTACGAGCAGTACTTC. It specifies CASSLGTGPTYEQYF.

This clone was observed once. This chain links TRBV19 with TRBJ2-1; 8 bases are shared with TRBD2. V lost 4 bases, J lost 7 bases, and 3 bases stayed unmatched. The CDR3 length is 13 residues. Germline values: CDR1 LNHDA, CDR2 SQIVND (reference sequence). CDR3 in amino acids: CASSTSGWNEQFF. As DNA, the CDR3 is TGTGCCAGTAGTACTAGCGGGTGGAATGAGCAGTTCTTC.

The V gene is TRBV29-1, the J gene TRBJ1-2; D gene ambiguous. Trimming took off 6 bases at V and 1 base at J, with 15 bases between the two ends. The CDR3 covers 14 residues. Germline V gene lookup returns CDR1 SQVTM and CDR2 ANQGSEA. The CDR3 nucleotides are TGCAGCGTCGGAGCGGAGGGAAGTAACTATGGCTACACCTTC. It yields the protein CSVGAEGSNYGYTF.

The chain joins TRBV2 to TRBJ2-3; the match to TRBD2 covers 8 bases. The V and J ends lost 3 bases and 3 bases, in that order; junction bases with no gene match: 8. The V gene's germline CDR1 is SNHLY and CDR2 FYNNEI. The CDR3 consists of 16 residues. CDR3 residues: CASSDSSTSETDTQYF. In DNA, the CDR3 is TGTGCCAGCAGTGATTCTTCGACTAGCGAGACAGATACGCAGTATTTT.

The chain couples TRBV2 to TRBJ2-5, with D unresolved. Germline-derived CDR1 and CDR2 are SNHLY and FYNNEI. The germline V and J ends were trimmed by 6 bases and 3 bases, with 14 bases remaining between them. This CDR3 comprises 14 residues. Written as DNA, the CDR3 is TGTGCCAGCAGACTTGACACTCCCAAAGAGACCCAGTACTTC. Translating gives CASRLDTPKETQYF. The whole variable domain, remainder taken from reference TRBV2 and TRBJ2-5, is EPEVTQTPSHQVTQMGQEVILRCVPISNHLYFYWYRQILGQKVEFLVSFYNNEISEKSEIFDDQFSVERPDGSNFTLKIRSTKLEDSAMYFCASRLDTPKETQYFGPGTRLLVL.

The rearrangement joins TRBV5-5 to TRBJ2-7, with a tentative D call TRBD1 (6 bases). With 3 bases removed from V and 2 bases from J, the gap between germline ends came to 12 bases. Germline CDR1 reads SGHKS; CDR2 reads YYEKEE (reference sequence). This CDR3 comprises 14 residues. In nucleotides, the CDR3 is TGTGCCAGCAGCTGGCGACAGGAGGCCTACGAGCAGTACTTC. Amino acid sequence: CASSWRQEAYEQYF.

The chain carries TRBV19 and TRBJ2-7; D is possibly TRBD1 (5 bases). This CDR3 contains 14 residues. The germline V gene encodes CDR1 LNHDA and CDR2 SQIVND (reference sequence). Trimming stripped 4 bases from V and 6 bases from J, with 16 bases between. CDR3 nucleotides: TGTGCCAGTAGTAACCCCAGGGCTTCGGTCGAGCAGTACTTC. Encoded protein: CASSNPRASVEQYF. Based on the CDR3 plus reference TRBV19 and TRBJ2-7, the full variable domain is DGGITQSPKYLFRKEGQNVTLSCEQNLNHDAMYWYRQDPGQGLRLIYYSQIVNDFQKGDIAEGYSVSREKKESFPLTVTSAQKNPTAFYLCASSNPRASVEQYFGPGTRLTVT.

This clone was picked up one time. The rearrangement links TRBV27 to TRBJ2-7; 16 bases are shared with TRBD2. The CDR3 totals 15 residues. Germline CDR1 is MNHEY and CDR2 is SMNVEV (reference sequence). The V segment lost 4 bases and the J segment 9 bases; nucleotides outside the gene matches: 6. The CDR3 DNA reads as TGTGCCAGCAGTTCCGGGACTAGCGGGAGGGCCGTGCAGTACTTC. It yields the protein CASSSGTSGRAVQYF.

The chain recombines TRBV28 with TRBJ2-1; 12 nucleotides agree with TRBD2. The CDR3 loop spans 15 amino acids. The V gene's germline CDR1 is MDHEN and CDR2 SYDVKM. V shed 5 bases, J shed 6 bases, and the junction held 5 bases outside the gene matches. The chain's CDR3 is CASSPMGLAGNEQFF. For the CDR3, the DNA is TGTGCCAGCAGTCCGATGGGACTAGCGGGCAATGAGCAGTTCTTC.

This chain joins TRBV6-5 and TRBJ2-7, with 7 bases that match TRBD2. The V gene's germline CDR1 is MNHEY and CDR2 SVGAGI. J lost 4 bases, V lost 6 bases, and 9 bases had no gene match. CDR3 length: 14 residues. The CDR3 loop is CASRSGTTLYEQYF. The DNA for the CDR3 is TGTGCCAGCAGGAGCGGGACCACGCTTTACGAGCAGTACTTC.

The rearrangement joins TRBV9 to TRBJ2-7, with TRBD2 identical over 7 bases. CDR3 length equals 13 residues. V gave up 3 bases and J gave up 0 bases; unmatched junction bases: 0. CDR1 is SGDLS and CDR2 is YYNGEE in the germline V gene. The chain's CDR3 is CASSAGGSYEQYF. For the CDR3, the DNA is TGTGCCAGCAGCGCGGGGGGCTCCTACGAGCAGTACTTC. Full variable domain (remainder filled in from reference TRBV9 and TRBJ2-7): DSGVTQTPKHLITATGQRVTLRCSPRSGDLSVYWYQQSLDQGLQFLIQYYNGEERAKGNILERFSAQQFPDLHSELNLSSLELGDSALYFCASSAGGSYEQYFGPGTRLTVT.

The gene calls are TRBV3-1 (or the pseudogene TRBV3-2) and TRBJ2-1, with TRBD2 matching 10 bases. Per the germline V gene, CDR1 is LGHDT and CDR2 is YNNKEL (reference sequence). The CDR3 runs to 16 residues. The J segment lost 8 bases and the V segment lost 0 bases, leaving 7 bases of the junction unmatched. The CDR3 here is CASSQDGLAGAYEQFF. The CDR3, as DNA: TGTGCCAGCAGCCAAGATGGCCTAGCGGGAGCGTATGAGCAGTTCTTC.

The V gene is TRBV27, the J gene TRBJ1-1; D is unclear. Germline loops: CDR1 MNHEY, CDR2 SMNVEV (reference sequence). The CDR3 consists of 13 residues. The V end lost 5 bases, the J end lost 0 bases, and 7 bases lay between the germline ends. The CDR3, as DNA: TGTGCCAGCAGTCTCCACTTGAACACTGAAGCTTTCTTT. It yields the protein CASSLHLNTEAFF.